This TCR beta chain was sequenced in a study of T-cell memory formation after mild COVID-19. This clonotype was observed a few times. MiXCR, run by TCRdb on the 5' RACE reads, gives a single entry per CDR3 protein. Altogether fewer than 50,000 distinct CDR3 sequences are present, 6% to 8.5% being singletons, with the ten largest covering approximately 0.74%. Germline assignment: CDR1 GTSNPN and CDR2 SVGIG (reference sequence). The CDR3 runs 12 residues. V lost 8 bases and J lost 4, with 14 bases in between. The sequenced sample consisted of PBMCs or a T cell subset sorted from them (not recorded which). The chain links TRBV30 to TRBJ1-1; the D gene is possibly TRBD1 (6 bases). This TCR derives from an adult who had mild COVID-19 (a few samples of this study predate the infection). Cell type and time point are not known. The CDR3 spells CAHTQGSTEAFF. CDR3 in DNA: TGTGCCCATACACAGGGAAGCACTGAAGCTTTCTTT.